Listed below are T cell receptor beta chains from one sample, sequenced in a study of blood T cell repertoires in COVID-19. Produced via immunoSEQ multiplex PCR; TCRdb's table is partial and in-frame only. The data show some 180,000 clones, approximately 80% seen once. The sequencing sample was made of peripheral blood. These receptors were obtained from a man over 45 who had recovered from COVID-19. Each CDR3 is given with its conserved first and last residue. The order of the fields is CDR3 protein, CDR3 DNA, J gene, clone size, D gene, V gene. D genes are given only for firm matches. Clone sizes are given selectively: once, few, many, or a class where the clone is expanded.

CDR3: CASSQDPLAGAFGELFF
DNA: TGCGCCAGCAGCCAAGACCCACTAGCGGGAGCGTTCGGGGAGCTGTTTTTT
J: TRBJ2-2
size: few
D: TRBD2
V: TRBV4-3

CDR3: CASSLASGNEQYF
DNA: TGCGCCAGCAGCTTGGCTAGCGGGAACGAGCAGTACTTC
J: TRBJ2-7
size: once
D: TRBD2
V: TRBV5-1

CDR3: CASSLVAGASTDTQYF
DNA: TGTGCCAGCAGCCTAGTAGCGGGGGCTAGCACAGATACGCAGTATTTT
J: TRBJ2-3
size: NA
D: TRBD2
V: TRBV6-4

CDR3: CASSATGTGGYGYTF
DNA: TGTGCCAGCAGTGCCACCGGGACAGGGGGATATGGCTACACCTTC
J: TRBJ1-2
size: NA
D: TRBD1
V: TRBV2

CDR3: CASSLGGQGVREQFF
DNA: TGTGCCAGCAGCTTGGGGGGGCAGGGGGTAAGGGAGCAGTTCTTC
J: TRBJ2-1
size: NA
D: TRBD1
V: TRBV5-4

CDR3: CASFSGQPDYYEQYF
DNA: TGTGCCAGCTTCTCGGGACAGCCAGACTACTACGAGCAGTACTTC
J: TRBJ2-7
size: NA
D: NA
V: TRBV21-1

CDR3: CASSPEGQLIYGYTF
DNA: TGTGCCAGCAGCCCGGAGGGGCAGCTAATCTATGGCTACACCTTC
J: TRBJ1-2
size: once
D: NA
V: TRBV7-9

CDR3: CAWKRPGGSYEQYF
DNA: TGTGCCTGGAAACGACCGGGGGGCTCCTACGAGCAGTACTTC
J: TRBJ2-7
size: NA
D: TRBD2
V: TRBV30

CDR3: CASSWDRSKGYTF
DNA: TGTGCCAGCAGTTGGGACAGATCTAAAGGCTACACCTTC
J: TRBJ1-2
size: NA
D: TRBD1
V: TRBV28

CDR3: CASSWGGTEVEKLFF
DNA: TGTGCCAGCAGTTGGGGCGGGACAGAGGTTGAAAAACTGTTTTTT
J: TRBJ1-4
size: few
D: TRBD1
V: TRBV6-2/TRBV6-3

CDR3: CASSLPQGSHEQYF
DNA: TGTGCCAGCAGTTTACCCCAGGGGTCCCACGAGCAGTACTTC
J: TRBJ2-7
size: NA
D: NA
V: TRBV28

CDR3: CASSTGLGTDTQYF
DNA: TGTGCCAGCAGTACGGGACTGGGGACAGATACGCAGTATTTT
J: TRBJ2-3
size: few
D: NA
V: TRBV9

CDR3: CASSEATRASGYTF
DNA: TGTGCCAGCAGTGAAGCGACCAGGGCGAGTGGCTACACCTTC
J: TRBJ1-2
size: NA
D: NA
V: TRBV2

CDR3: CASSLAGRGREKLFF
DNA: TGTGCCAGCAGCTTGGCGGGCAGGGGGCGTGAAAAACTGTTTTTT
J: TRBJ1-4
size: NA
D: TRBD1
V: TRBV5-4

CDR3: CASSILGQGNTGELFF
DNA: TGTGCCAGTAGTATTCTAGGGCAGGGGAACACCGGGGAGCTGTTTTTT
J: TRBJ2-2
size: NA
D: NA
V: TRBV19

CDR3: CASSFTSGRARETQYF
DNA: TGTGCCAGCAGTTTTACTAGCGGGAGGGCCCGGGAGACCCAGTACTTC
J: TRBJ2-5
size: many
D: TRBD2
V: TRBV27

CDR3: CASTRGAYSNQPQHF
DNA: TGTGCCAGTACGCGGGGGGCATATAGCAATCAGCCCCAGCATTTT
J: TRBJ1-5
size: NA
D: NA
V: TRBV19

CDR3: CASSLLGAGVGEKLFF
DNA: TGTGCCAGCAGCCTCCTGGGAGCAGGGGTAGGTGAAAAACTGTTTTTT
J: TRBJ1-4
size: NA
D: NA
V: TRBV28

CDR3: CAWSVRVSSYNEQFF
DNA: TGTGCCTGGAGTGTACGGGTGAGCTCCTACAATGAGCAGTTCTTC
J: TRBJ2-1
size: NA
D: NA
V: TRBV30

CDR3: CASSPHRGAETQYF
DNA: TGTGCCAGCAGTCCCCACCGGGGGGCGGAGACCCAGTACTTC
J: TRBJ2-5
size: NA
D: NA
V: TRBV27

CDR3: CASSPDGAYEQYF
DNA: TGTGCCAGCAGTCCCGACGGGGCCTACGAGCAGTACTTC
J: TRBJ2-7
size: NA
D: NA
V: TRBV9

CDR3: CASSRRGQAEAFF
DNA: TGTGCCAGCAGTCGCAGGGGGCAGGCTGAAGCTTTCTTT
J: TRBJ1-1
size: NA
D: TRBD1
V: TRBV12-3/TRBV12-4

CDR3: CATSDGGPDTQYF
DNA: TGTGCCACCAGTGACGGAGGTCCAGATACGCAGTATTTT
J: TRBJ2-3
size: NA
D: NA
V: TRBV24-1

CDR3: CASSYSPWGPEQYF
DNA: TGTGCCAGCAGTTACTCCCCCTGGGGCCCCGAGCAGTACTTC
J: TRBJ2-7
size: NA
D: NA
V: TRBV6-5

CDR3: CASSTGGPSNQPQHF
DNA: TGTGCCAGCAGTACAGGGGGCCCGAGCAATCAGCCCCAGCATTTT
J: TRBJ1-5
size: NA
D: TRBD1
V: TRBV28

CDR3: CASSIQGNYGYTF
DNA: TGTGCCAGTAGTATTCAGGGGAACTATGGCTACACCTTC
J: TRBJ1-2
size: NA
D: NA
V: TRBV19

CDR3: CASSRGLAGTFGELFF
DNA: TGTGCCAGCAGCCGGGGACTAGCGGGCACTTTCGGGGAGCTGTTTTTT
J: TRBJ2-2
size: NA
D: TRBD2
V: TRBV11-2

CDR3: CASSAMGREGRFEQFF
DNA: TGTGCCAGCAGCGCCATGGGGCGGGAGGGCCGATTTGAGCAGTTCTTC
J: TRBJ2-1
size: NA
D: TRBD2
V: TRBV11-3

CDR3: CSVPRGRSYNTEAFF
DNA: TGCAGCGTTCCCAGGGGGCGATCATACAACACTGAAGCTTTCTTT
J: TRBJ1-1
size: NA
D: TRBD1
V: TRBV29-1

CDR3: CASSSEGGRDSKVYNEQFF
DNA: TGTGCCAGCAGCTCAGAGGGAGGGAGGGATTCAAAGGTTTACAATGAGCAGTTCTTC
J: TRBJ2-1
size: NA
D: TRBD2
V: TRBV11-2

CDR3: CASSLVHRMSAGGLNNEQFF
DNA: TGTGCCAGCAGCTTAGTTCACCGGATGTCGGCGGGAGGGTTAAACAATGAGCAGTTCTTC
J: TRBJ2-1
size: NA
D: TRBD2
V: TRBV7-6

CDR3: CASSGGGRSVAYEQFF
DNA: TGTGCCAGTAGTGGTGGCGGGAGGTCCGTTGCGTATGAGCAGTTCTTC
J: TRBJ2-1
size: NA
D: TRBD2
V: TRBV19

CDR3: CASSARTSGSYTGELFF
DNA: TGTGCCAGCAGTGCGCGGACTAGCGGGAGTTACACCGGGGAGCTGTTTTTT
J: TRBJ2-2
size: NA
D: TRBD2
V: TRBV6-1

CDR3: CAWSWGVGNTIYF
DNA: TGTGCCTGGAGTTGGGGGGTTGGAAACACCATATATTTT
J: TRBJ1-3
size: NA
D: NA
V: TRBV30

CDR3: CASVRRTGRDTEAFF
DNA: TGTGCCAGCGTCCGACGGACAGGGAGGGACACTGAAGCTTTCTTT
J: TRBJ1-1
size: few
D: TRBD1
V: TRBV11-1

CDR3: CASSSGRFDEQFF
DNA: TGCGCCAGCAGCAGCGGGAGATTCGATGAGCAGTTCTTC
J: TRBJ2-1
size: NA
D: TRBD2
V: TRBV10-1

CDR3: CSASKLAGGFSEQFF
DNA: TGCAGTGCCAGTAAACTAGCGGGAGGTTTCTCTGAGCAGTTCTTC
J: TRBJ2-1
size: NA
D: TRBD2
V: TRBV20-1

CDR3: CASSLLTYSGANVLTF
DNA: TGTGCCAGCAGCTTACTCACTTACTCTGGGGCCAACGTCCTGACTTTC
J: TRBJ2-6
size: few
D: NA
V: TRBV7-9

CDR3: CASSPGLEETQYF
DNA: TGCGCCAGCAGTCCGGGACTTGAAGAGACCCAGTACTTC
J: TRBJ2-5
size: NA
D: NA
V: TRBV23-1

CDR3: CASKTTGGWGYTF
DNA: TGTGCCAGCAAGACAACAGGGGGTTGGGGCTACACCTTC
J: TRBJ1-2
size: NA
D: TRBD1
V: TRBV7-9

CDR3: CASSSLGPGELFF
DNA: TGTGCCAGCAGTTCCCTAGGCCCCGGGGAGCTGTTTTTT
J: TRBJ2-2
size: NA
D: NA
V: TRBV12-3/TRBV12-4

CDR3: CASTGPSNTGELFF
DNA: TGCGCCAGCACAGGGCCCTCGAACACCGGGGAGCTGTTTTTT
J: TRBJ2-2
size: NA
D: NA
V: TRBV10-2

CDR3: CASSPRLAGNYEQYF
DNA: TGTGCCAGCAGCCCCCGACTAGCGGGAAACTACGAGCAGTACTTC
J: TRBJ2-7
size: NA
D: TRBD2
V: TRBV7-2

CDR3: CASSFEAGVPTDTQYF
DNA: TGTGCCAGCAGTTTTGAAGCGGGGGTGCCCACAGATACGCAGTATTTT
J: TRBJ2-3
size: NA
D: TRBD2
V: TRBV6-4

CDR3: CAISAGGFNTGELFF
DNA: TGTGCCATCAGTGCAGGGGGCTTTAACACCGGGGAGCTGTTTTTT
J: TRBJ2-2
size: NA
D: TRBD1
V: TRBV10-3

CDR3: CASSLEGLAGHTGELFF
DNA: TGTGCCAGCAGCTTAGAGGGACTAGCGGGTCACACCGGGGAGCTGTTTTTT
J: TRBJ2-2
size: NA
D: TRBD2
V: TRBV7-2

CDR3: CAWSVSRVETQYF
DNA: TGTGCCTGGAGTGTAAGCCGGGTGGAGACCCAGTACTTC
J: TRBJ2-5
size: few
D: NA
V: TRBV30

CDR3: CASSSALYSGNTIYF
DNA: TGTGCCAGCAGCAGCGCCCTATACTCTGGAAACACCATATATTTT
J: TRBJ1-3
size: NA
D: NA
V: TRBV9